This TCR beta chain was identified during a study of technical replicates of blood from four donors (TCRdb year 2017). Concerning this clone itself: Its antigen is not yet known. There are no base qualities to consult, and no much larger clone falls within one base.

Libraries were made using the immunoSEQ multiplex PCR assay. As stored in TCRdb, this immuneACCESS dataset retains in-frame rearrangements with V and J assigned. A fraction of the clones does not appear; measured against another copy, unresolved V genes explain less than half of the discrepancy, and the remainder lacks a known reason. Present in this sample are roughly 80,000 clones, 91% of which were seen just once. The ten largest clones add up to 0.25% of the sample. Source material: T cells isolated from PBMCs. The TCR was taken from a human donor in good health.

CDR3 region: CASSRTEKQETQYF. In nucleotides, the sequence is TGTGCCAGCAGTAGGACAGAGAAACAAGAGACCCAGTACTTC. The receptor chain draws on TRBV6-6 and TRBJ2-5; the D gene is perhaps TRBD1, on 6 matching bases. The germline V gene encodes CDR1 MNHNY and CDR2 SVGAGI (reference sequence). The CDR3 sequence holds 14 residues, the cysteine and phenylalanine included. The sequence is cut down to CDR3 DNA, 42 bases in frame from base 1. V loses 5 bases, J loses 2 bases, and the germline ends lie 12 bases apart.